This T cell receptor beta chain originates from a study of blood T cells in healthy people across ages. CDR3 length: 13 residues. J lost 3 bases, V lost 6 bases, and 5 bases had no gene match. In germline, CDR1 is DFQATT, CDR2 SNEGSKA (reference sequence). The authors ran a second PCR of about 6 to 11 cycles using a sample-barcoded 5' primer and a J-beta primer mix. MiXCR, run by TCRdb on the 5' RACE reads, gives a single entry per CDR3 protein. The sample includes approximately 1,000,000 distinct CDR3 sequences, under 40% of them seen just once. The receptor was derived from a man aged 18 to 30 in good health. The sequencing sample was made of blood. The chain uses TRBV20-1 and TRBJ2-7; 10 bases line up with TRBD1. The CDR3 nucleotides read TGCAGTGCCGGGACAGGGGTAAACTACGAGCAGTACTTC. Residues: CSAGTGVNYEQYF.